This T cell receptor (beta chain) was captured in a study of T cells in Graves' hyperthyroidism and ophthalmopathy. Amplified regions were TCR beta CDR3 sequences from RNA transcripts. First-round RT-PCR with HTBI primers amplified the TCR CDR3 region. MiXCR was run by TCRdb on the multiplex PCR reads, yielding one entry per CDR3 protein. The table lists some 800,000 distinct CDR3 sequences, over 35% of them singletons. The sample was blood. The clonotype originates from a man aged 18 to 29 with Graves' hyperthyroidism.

The CDR3 DNA reads as TGTGCCAGTAGTATGGGCGGGGGACAGTCCTACGAGCAGTACTTC. It is translated as CASSMGGGQSYEQYF. The V call is TRBV19, the J call TRBJ2-7; D possibly uses TRBD1 or TRBD2 (7 bases each). Trimming cost V 3 bases and J 1 base, with 13 bases left between them. This CDR3 region has 15 residues. Per the germline V gene, CDR1 is LNHDA and CDR2 is SQIVND (reference sequence).